This TCR beta chain appears in the sequencing data of a study of cytomegalovirus exposure and HLA in healthy donors. Germline V gives CDR1 SQVTM, CDR2 ANQGSEA. With V trimmed by 1 base and J by 2 bases, 4 bases remained unmatched. The CDR3 extends over 16 amino acids. The primer mix had 60 Vbeta and 13 Jbeta primers. The protocol was immunoSEQ multiplex PCR, while the TCRdb copy is restricted to in-frame clones and leaves out a portion. Found here are about 130,000 clones, more than 75% of them singletons; the top ten hold approximately 10%. V and J are TRBV29-1 and TRBJ2-1, with TRBD2 identical over 11 bases. This sequence was found in a man aged 25-45 years in good health and CMV-seropositive. The sample taken for sequencing was PBMCs. CDR3 residues: CSVEGVSGRAYNEQFF. The CDR3 nucleotides are TGCAGCGTTGAAGGGGTTAGCGGGAGGGCCTACAATGAGCAGTTCTTC.